This T cell receptor (beta chain) was recorded in a study of T cells after yellow fever vaccination. Synthesis of TCR cDNA relied on 5'RACE template switching, which attached a universal primer site and UMIs. TCRdb re-called the 5' RACE reads with MiXCR, one entry per CDR3 protein. The sample has about 300,000 distinct CDR3 sequences, around 9.3% seen once. Trimming removed 1 base at V and 0 bases at J, with 8 bases between. CDR1 SGHRS and CDR2 YFSETQ come from the germline V gene. This CDR3 region has 15 residues. Findings of the study overall: Reappearing after the booster were most of the clones from primary vaccination (roughly 95% CD4, about 87% CD8). Within FACS-sorted repertoires, abundant clonotypes contaminating from the bulk population could be present. Weaker, the secondary response had a peak occurring faster, on day 5 versus 15.

This clonotype has ten or more counts. The antigen is unknown. The rearrangement joins TRBV5-1 to TRBJ1-3; D is unresolved. The source of this sequence is a man between 18 and 35 years old who received the YFV17D yellow fever vaccine. Sequenced here: CD4+ T cells sorted from PBMCs, sampled 5 days after the yellow fever booster vaccination. The CDR3 protein is CASSLTADSGNTIYF. Here the CDR3 DNA reads TGCGCCAGCAGCTTGACAGCGGACTCTGGAAACACCATATATTTT.